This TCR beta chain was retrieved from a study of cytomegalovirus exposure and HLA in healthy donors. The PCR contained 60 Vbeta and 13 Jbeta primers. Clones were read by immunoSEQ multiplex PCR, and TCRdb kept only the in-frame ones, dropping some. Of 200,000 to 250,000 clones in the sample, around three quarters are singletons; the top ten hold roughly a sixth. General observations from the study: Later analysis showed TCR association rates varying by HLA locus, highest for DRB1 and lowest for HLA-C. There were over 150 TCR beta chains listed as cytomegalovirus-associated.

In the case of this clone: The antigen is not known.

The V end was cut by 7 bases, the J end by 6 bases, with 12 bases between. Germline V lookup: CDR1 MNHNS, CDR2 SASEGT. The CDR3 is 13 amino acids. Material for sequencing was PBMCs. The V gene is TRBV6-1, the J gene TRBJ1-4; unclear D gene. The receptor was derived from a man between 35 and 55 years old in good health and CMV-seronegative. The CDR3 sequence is CASKRQMDEKLFF. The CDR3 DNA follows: TGTGCCAGCAAGAGGCAGATGGATGAAAAACTGTTTTTT.